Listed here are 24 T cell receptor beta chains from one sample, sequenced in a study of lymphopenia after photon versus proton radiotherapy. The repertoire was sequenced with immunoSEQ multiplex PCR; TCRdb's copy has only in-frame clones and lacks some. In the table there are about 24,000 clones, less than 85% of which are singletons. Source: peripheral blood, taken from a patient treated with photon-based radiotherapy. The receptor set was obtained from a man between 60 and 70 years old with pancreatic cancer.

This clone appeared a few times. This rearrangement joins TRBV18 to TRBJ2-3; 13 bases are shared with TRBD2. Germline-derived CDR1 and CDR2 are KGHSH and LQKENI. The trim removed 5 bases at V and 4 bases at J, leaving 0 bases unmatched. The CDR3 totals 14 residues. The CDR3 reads CASSGLAGADTQYF. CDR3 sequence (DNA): TGTGCCAGCTCAGGACTAGCGGGGGCAGATACGCAGTATTTT.

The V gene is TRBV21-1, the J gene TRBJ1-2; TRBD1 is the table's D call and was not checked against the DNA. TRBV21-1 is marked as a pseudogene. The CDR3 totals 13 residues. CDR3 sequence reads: CASSKLPAQGYTF. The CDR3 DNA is TGTGCCAGCAGCAAATTACCCGCACAAGGCTACACCTTC.

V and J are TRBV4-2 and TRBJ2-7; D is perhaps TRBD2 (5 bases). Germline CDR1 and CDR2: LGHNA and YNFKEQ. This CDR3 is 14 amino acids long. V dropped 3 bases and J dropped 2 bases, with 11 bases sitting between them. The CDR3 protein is CASSHPGGAYEQYF. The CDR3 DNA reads TGTGCCAGCAGCCACCCCGGAGGAGCCTACGAGCAGTACTTC.

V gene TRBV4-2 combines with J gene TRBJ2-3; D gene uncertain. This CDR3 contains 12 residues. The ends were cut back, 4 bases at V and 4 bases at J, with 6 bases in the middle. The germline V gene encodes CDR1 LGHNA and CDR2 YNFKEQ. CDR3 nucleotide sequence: TGTGCCAGCAGCCGGATATCAGATACGCAGTATTTT. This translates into CASSRISDTQYF.

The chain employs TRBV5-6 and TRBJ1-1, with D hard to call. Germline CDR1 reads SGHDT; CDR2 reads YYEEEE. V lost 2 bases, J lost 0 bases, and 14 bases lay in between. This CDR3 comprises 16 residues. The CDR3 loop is CASSFKSWVLNTEAFF. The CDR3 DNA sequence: TGTGCCAGCAGCTTCAAGTCATGGGTCCTGAACACTGAAGCTTTCTTT.

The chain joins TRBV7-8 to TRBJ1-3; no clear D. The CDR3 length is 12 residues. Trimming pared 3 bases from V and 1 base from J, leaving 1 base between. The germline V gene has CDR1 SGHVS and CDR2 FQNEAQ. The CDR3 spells CASSFSGNTIYF. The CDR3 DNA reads TGTGCCAGCAGCTTTTCTGGAAACACCATATATTTT.

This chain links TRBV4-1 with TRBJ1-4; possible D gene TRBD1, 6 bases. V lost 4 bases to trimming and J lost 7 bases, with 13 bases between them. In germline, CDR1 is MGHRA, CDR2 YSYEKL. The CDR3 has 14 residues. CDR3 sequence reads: CASSRGRGGEKLFF. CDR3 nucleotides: TGCGCCAGCAGCCGGGGGCGCGGGGGTGAAAAACTGTTTTTT.

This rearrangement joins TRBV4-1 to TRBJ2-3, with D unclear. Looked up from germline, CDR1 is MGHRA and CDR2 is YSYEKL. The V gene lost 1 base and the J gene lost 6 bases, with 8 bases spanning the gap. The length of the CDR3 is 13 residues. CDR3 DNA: TGCGCCAGCAGCCAAGTAAGCGATGATACGCAGTATTTT. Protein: CASSQVSDDTQYF.

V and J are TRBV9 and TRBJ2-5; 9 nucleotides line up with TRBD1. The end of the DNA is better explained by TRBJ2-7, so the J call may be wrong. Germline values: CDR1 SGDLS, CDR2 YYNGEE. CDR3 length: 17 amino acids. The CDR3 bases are TGTGCCAGCAGCGTAGGCCCCGGTGGGGACAGGGTCAACGAGCAGTACTTC. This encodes CASSVGPGGDRVNEQYF.

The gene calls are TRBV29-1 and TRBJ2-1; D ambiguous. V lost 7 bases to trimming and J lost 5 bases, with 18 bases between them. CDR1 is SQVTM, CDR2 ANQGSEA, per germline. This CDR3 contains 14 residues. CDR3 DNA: TGCAGCGCCGAACCCGTGGGTAGGGACAATGAGCAGTTCTTC. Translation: CSAEPVGRDNEQFF.

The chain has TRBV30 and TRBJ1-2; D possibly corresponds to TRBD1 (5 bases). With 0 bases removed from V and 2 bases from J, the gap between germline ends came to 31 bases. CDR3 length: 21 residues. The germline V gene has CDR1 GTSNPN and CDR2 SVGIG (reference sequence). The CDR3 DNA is TGTGCCTGGAGTGTAGGGGTTTGGGCCAGGCAAAGGACTCGACTAAACTATGGCTACACCTTC. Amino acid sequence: CAWSVGVWARQRTRLNYGYTF.

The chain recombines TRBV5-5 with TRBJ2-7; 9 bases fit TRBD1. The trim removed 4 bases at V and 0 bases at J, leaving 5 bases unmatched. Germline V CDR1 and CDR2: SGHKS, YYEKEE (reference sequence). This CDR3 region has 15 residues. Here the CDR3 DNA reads TGTGCCAGCAGCGGACAGGGGTCCTACTCCTACGAGCAGTACTTC. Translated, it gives CASSGQGSYSYEQYF.

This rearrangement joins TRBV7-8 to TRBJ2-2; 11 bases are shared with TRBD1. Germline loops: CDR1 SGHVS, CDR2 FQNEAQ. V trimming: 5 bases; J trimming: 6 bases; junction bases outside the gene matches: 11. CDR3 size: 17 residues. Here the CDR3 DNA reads TGTGCCAGCAGCAGACGGGGACAGGGGGAAAGGGCCGGGGAGCTGTTTTTT. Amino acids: CASSRRGQGERAGELFF.

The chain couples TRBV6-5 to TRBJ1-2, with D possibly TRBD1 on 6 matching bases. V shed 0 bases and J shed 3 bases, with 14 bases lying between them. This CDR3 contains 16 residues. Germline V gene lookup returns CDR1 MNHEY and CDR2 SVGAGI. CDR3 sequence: CASSYSQGLFYYGYTF. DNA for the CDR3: TGTGCCAGCAGTTACTCACAGGGCCTCTTCTACTATGGCTACACCTTC.

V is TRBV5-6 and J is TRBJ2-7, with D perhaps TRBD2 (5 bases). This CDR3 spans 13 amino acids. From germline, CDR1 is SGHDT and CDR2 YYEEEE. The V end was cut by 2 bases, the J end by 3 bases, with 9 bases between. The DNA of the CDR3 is TGTGCCAGCAGCTTAAGGACTTACTACGAGCAGTACTTC. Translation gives CASSLRTYYEQYF.

Here the CDR3 DNA reads TGTGCCAGCTCACCCTCCCGGGGGGCGGAAAACGAGCAGTACTTC. Amino acid sequence: CASSPSRGAENEQYF. The chain has TRBV18 and TRBJ2-7; tentative D call: TRBD2 (7 bases). Trimming shortened V by 3 bases and J by 5 bases, and 17 bases separated the two germline ends. Germline values: CDR1 KGHSH, CDR2 LQKENI. This CDR3 contains 15 residues. Variable domain in full (rest from reference TRBV18 and TRBJ2-7): NAGVMQNPRHLVRRRGQEARLRCSPMKGHSHVYWYRQLPEEGLKFMVYLQKENIIDESGMPKERFSAEFPKEGPSILRIQQVVRGDSAAYFCASSPSRGAENEQYFGPGTRLTVT.

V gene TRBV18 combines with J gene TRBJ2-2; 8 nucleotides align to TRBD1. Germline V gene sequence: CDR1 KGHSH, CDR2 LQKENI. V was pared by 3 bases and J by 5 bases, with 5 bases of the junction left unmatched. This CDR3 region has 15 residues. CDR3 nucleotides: TGTGCCAGCTCACCCTCGACAGGGGAGACCGGGGAGCTGTTTTTT. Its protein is CASSPSTGETGELFF.

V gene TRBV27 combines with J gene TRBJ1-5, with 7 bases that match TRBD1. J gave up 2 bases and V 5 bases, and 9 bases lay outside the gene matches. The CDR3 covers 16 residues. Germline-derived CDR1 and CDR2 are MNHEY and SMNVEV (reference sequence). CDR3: CASSKWTGDGNQPQHF. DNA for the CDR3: TGTGCCAGCAGTAAATGGACAGGAGATGGCAATCAGCCCCAGCATTTT.

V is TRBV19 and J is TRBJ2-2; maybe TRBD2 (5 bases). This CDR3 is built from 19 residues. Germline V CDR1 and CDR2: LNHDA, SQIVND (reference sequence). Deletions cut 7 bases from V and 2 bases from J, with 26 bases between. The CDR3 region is CASTWRGSRFSTNTGELFF. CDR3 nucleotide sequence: TGTGCCAGTACCTGGCGCGGGTCCCGGTTCTCTACTAACACCGGGGAGCTGTTTTTT.

The CDR3, as DNA: TGCGCCAGCAGCCAAGTTGTGGACACTGAAGCTTTCTTT. Translating gives CASSQVVDTEAFF. This chain joins TRBV4-1 and TRBJ1-1; D gene unclear. Looked up from germline, CDR1 is MGHRA and CDR2 is YSYEKL. The CDR3 runs to 13 residues. V lost 1 base, J lost 3 bases, and 6 bases lay in between.

The CDR3 loop reads CASSPRRTNEQFF. CDR3 in DNA: TGTGCCAGCAGCCCCCGTAGGACCAATGAGCAGTTCTTC. This sequence joins TRBV9 and TRBJ2-1, with D unclear. The V end lost 4 bases, the J end lost 6 bases, and 11 bases lay between the germline ends. Germline-derived CDR1 and CDR2 are SGDLS and YYNGEE. The CDR3 runs 13 residues.

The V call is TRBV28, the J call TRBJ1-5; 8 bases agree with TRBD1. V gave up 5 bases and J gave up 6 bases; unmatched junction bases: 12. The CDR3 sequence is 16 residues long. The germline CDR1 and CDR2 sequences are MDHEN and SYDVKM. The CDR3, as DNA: TGTGCCAGCAGTCCATCTGGGACAGGCCCGGGTCAGCCCCAGCATTTT. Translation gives CASSPSGTGPGQPQHF. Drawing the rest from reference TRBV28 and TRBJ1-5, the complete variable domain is DVKVTQSSRYLVKRTGEKVFLECVQDMDHENMFWYRQDPGLGLRLIYFSYDVKMKEKGDIPEGYSVSREKKERFSLILESASTNQTSMYLCASSPSGTGPGQPQHFGDGTRLSIL.

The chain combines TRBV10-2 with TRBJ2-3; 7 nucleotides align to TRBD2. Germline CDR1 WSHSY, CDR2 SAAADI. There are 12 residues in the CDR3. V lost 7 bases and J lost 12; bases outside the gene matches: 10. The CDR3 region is CASKPTAGVQYF. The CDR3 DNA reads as TGCGCCAGCAAACCGACTGCGGGGGTTCAGTATTTT.

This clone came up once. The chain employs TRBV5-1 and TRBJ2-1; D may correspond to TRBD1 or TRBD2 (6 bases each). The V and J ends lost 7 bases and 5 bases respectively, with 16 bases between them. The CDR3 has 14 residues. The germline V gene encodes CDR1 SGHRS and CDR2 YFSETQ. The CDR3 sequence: CASGGGGPNNEQFF. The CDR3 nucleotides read TGCGCCAGCGGAGGGGGAGGCCCTAACAATGAGCAGTTCTTC.